This paragraph reports one T cell receptor beta chain. The data derive from a study of blood T cell repertoires in COVID-19. About the research overall: The study drew acute and convalescent COVID-19 samples from the United States, Italy and Spain.

The CDR3 is 14 amino acids. Per the germline V gene, CDR1 is LGHDT and CDR2 is YNNKEL (reference sequence). V lost 1 base to trimming and J lost 7 bases, with 13 bases between them. Using immunoSEQ multiplex PCR, the repertoire was profiled, and TCRdb retains in-frame clones only, with some absent. The sample holds about 350,000 clones, roughly 90% seen once. The sample consisted of peripheral blood. The TCR sequence derives from a woman in her fifties or sixties with COVID-19, enrolled during active disease. The genes are TRBV3-1 (or the pseudogene TRBV3-2) and TRBJ2-5; weak D call: TRBD2 (5 bases). The CDR3 DNA sequence: TGTGCCAGCAGCCAAGTAATAGGAGGCGTGACCCAGTACTTC. It translates to CASSQVIGGVTQYF.